The text below deals with one TCR beta chain. Antigen unknown. Profiling relied on immunoSEQ multiplex PCR, and the TCRdb table lists in-frame clones only, not all of them. The data show roughly 180,000 clones, about 86% seen once. This CDR3 comprises 16 residues. Germline CDR1 reads LGHDT; CDR2 reads YNNKEL (reference sequence). V gave up 1 base and J gave up 0 bases; unmatched junction bases: 5. This sample is drawn from a study of T cell responses to AZD1222 COVID-19 vaccine. Study results and limitations: Most donors were white British and more were female, and clonal diversity was possibly underestimated.

The rearrangement uses TRBV3-1 (or the pseudogene TRBV3-2) and TRBJ1-1; 7 bases map to TRBD1. The TCR comes from an adult in good health. The material sequenced was peripheral blood, taken on day 0 of AZD1222 vaccination. The CDR3 region is CASSQGTGAMNTEAFF. CDR3 nucleotides: TGTGCCAGCAGCCAAGGAACAGGGGCCATGAACACTGAAGCTTTCTTT.